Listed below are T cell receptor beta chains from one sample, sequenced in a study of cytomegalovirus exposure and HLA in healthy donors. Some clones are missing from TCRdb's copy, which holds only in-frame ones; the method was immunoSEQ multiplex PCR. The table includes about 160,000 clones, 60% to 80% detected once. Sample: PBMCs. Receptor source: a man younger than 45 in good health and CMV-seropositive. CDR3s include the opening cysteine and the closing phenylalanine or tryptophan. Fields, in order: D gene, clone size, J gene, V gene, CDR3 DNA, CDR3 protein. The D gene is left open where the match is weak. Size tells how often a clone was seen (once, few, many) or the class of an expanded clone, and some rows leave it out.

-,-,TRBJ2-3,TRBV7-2,TGTGCCAGCAGCGAACTAGCTAATGCAGATACGCAGTATTTT,CASSELANADTQYF
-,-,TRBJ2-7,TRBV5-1,TGCGCCAGCAGCTTCCGCGACACCTACGAGCAGTACTTC,CASSFRDTYEQYF
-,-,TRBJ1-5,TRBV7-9,TGTTCCAGCAGCTCTCTAAATCAGCCCCAGCATTTT,CSSSSLNQPQHF
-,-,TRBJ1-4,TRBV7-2,TGTGCCAGCAGCTTAACGAGGACAGCCGAAAAACTGTTTTTT,CASSLTRTAEKLFF
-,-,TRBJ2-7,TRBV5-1,TGCGCCAGCAGCTTGGGAAACAGCTACGAGCAGTACTTC,CASSLGNSYEQYF
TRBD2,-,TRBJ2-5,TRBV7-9,TGTGCCAGCAGCTCCGGACTAGCGGGGGCCCCGGAAGAGACCCAGTACTTC,CASSSGLAGAPEETQYF
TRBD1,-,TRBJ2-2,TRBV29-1,TGCAGCGTTGAAGATCGAGACCAGGACAGGGGAGGGTCCGGGGAGCTGTTTTTT,CSVEDRDQDRGGSGELFF
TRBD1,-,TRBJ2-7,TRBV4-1,TGCGCCAGCAGCCAAGGGCCGGGACAGGGCCACGAGCAGTACTTC,CASSQGPGQGHEQYF
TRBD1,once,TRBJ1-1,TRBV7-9,TGTGCCAGCAGCTTAGACAGGGGGCTGACTGAAGCTTTCTTT,CASSLDRGLTEAFF
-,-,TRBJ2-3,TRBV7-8,TGTGCCAGCAGCAACACCAGGGCCGGTACGCAGTATTTT,CASSNTRAGTQYF
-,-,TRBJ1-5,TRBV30,TGTGCCTGGAGCCCACAGGGCAATCAGCCCCAGCATTTT,CAWSPQGNQPQHF
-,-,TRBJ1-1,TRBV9,TGTGCCAGCAGCGTAGTCGGGGGTGGAACTGAAGCTTTCTTT,CASSVVGGGTEAFF
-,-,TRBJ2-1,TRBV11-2,TGTGCCAGCAGCTCCCCCCAATACAATGAGCAGTTCTTC,CASSSPQYNEQFF
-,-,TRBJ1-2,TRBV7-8,TGTGCCAGCAGCTTAGGAGTCACTAACTATGGCTACACCTTC,CASSLGVTNYGYTF
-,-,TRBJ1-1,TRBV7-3,TGTGCCAGCAGCCCCGCAATGGGCAGCATGAACACTGAAGCTTTCTTT,CASSPAMGSMNTEAFF
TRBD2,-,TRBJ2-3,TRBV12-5,TGTGCTAGTGGTTTGGTGTCCAGCGGGGGGGCTGATACGCAGTATTTT,CASGLVSSGGADTQYF
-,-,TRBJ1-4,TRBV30,TGTGCCTGGAGTGTAGGCCAGGGGAGCGAAAAACTGTTTTTT,CAWSVGQGSEKLFF
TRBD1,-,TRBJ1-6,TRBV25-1,TGTGCCAGCAGTGAAGCCCTGGGACAGGTTAATTCACCCCTCCACTTT,CASSEALGQVNSPLHF
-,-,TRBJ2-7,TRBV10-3,TGTGCCATCAGTGATTCAGACGACAGATACGAGCAGTACTTC,CAISDSDDRYEQYF
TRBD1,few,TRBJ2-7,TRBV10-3,TGTGCCATCAGTGGGGACAGAGTCCTCTACGAGCAGTACTTC,CAISGDRVLYEQYF
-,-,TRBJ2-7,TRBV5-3,TGTGCCAGAAGCTTGCCAGGTTTCTACGAGCAGTACTTC,CARSLPGFYEQYF
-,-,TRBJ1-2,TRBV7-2,TGTGCCAGCAGCTTAGCGGGTGGGGCAGCGCTTTATGGCTACACCTTC,CASSLAGGAALYGYTF
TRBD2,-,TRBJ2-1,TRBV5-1,TGCGCCAGCAGCTCTTACTTAGCGGGGGCCGCCTACAATGAGCAGTTCTTC,CASSSYLAGAAYNEQFF
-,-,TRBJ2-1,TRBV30,TGTGCCTGGAGTGTACTTTTGAAAAATGAGCAGTTCTTC,CAWSVLLKNEQFF
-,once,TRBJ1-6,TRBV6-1,TGTGCCAGCAGTGATGGCCGGGTCGGCTCACCCCTCCACTTT,CASSDGRVGSPLHF
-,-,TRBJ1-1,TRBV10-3,TGTGCCATTTCTGACAGGAACACTGAAGCTTTCTTT,CAISDRNTEAFF
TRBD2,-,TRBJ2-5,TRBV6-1,TGTGCCAGCAGTGAAGGGACTAGCGGGGGAGAGACCCAGTACTTC,CASSEGTSGGETQYF
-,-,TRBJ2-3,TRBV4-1,TGCGCCAGCAGCCCTGGACAAGGACCCACAGATACGCAGTATTTT,CASSPGQGPTDTQYF
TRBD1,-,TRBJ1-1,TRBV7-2,TGTGCCAGCAGCCCCGACAGGGCGAACACTGAAGCTTTCTTT,CASSPDRANTEAFF
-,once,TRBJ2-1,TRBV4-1,TGCGCCAGCAGCCAAGCACAGGGACATGAGCAGTTCTTC,CASSQAQGHEQFF
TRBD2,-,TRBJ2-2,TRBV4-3,TGCGCCAGCAGCCAAGAGTTTTCAACAGCCGGGACTAGCGAGCTCGGGGAGCTGTTTTTT,CASSQEFSTAGTSELGELFF
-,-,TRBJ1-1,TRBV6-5,TGTGCCAGCAGTAAAAGACAGAGTCACACTGAAGCTTTCTTT,CASSKRQSHTEAFF
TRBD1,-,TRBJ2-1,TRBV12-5,TGTGCTAGTGGGTTCGGACAGGGAAATGTCAATGAGCAGTTCTTC,CASGFGQGNVNEQFF
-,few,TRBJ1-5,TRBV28,TGTGCCAGCGCTAATACCCTTGGGAGGCCCCAGCATTTT,CASANTLGRPQHF
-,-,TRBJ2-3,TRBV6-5,TGTGCCAGCAGTTACCGGGGGGCAGGCACAGATACGCAGTATTTT,CASSYRGAGTDTQYF
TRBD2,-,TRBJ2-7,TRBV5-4,TGTGCCAGCAGCCTACGGACTAGCGGAGGCTACGAGCAGTACTTC,CASSLRTSGGYEQYF
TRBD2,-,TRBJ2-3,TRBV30,TGTGCCTGGAGTGTATTGGGGGGGTTCACAGATACGCAGTATTTT,CAWSVLGGFTDTQYF
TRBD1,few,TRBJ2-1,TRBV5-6,TGTGCCAGCAGCCCCCGGGACAGCAAGTACAATGAGCAGTTCTTC,CASSPRDSKYNEQFF
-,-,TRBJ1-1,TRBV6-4,TGTGCCAGCAGACCCAGGGGTGAGAGCACTGAAGCTTTCTTT,CASRPRGESTEAFF
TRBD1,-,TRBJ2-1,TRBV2,TGTGCCAGCAGTGGGGCAGGGGGCTTTCTCAATGAGCAGTTCTTC,CASSGAGGFLNEQFF
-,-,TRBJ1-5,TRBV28,TGTGCCAGCAGGCCCTCTGAACAGGGATATAGCAATCAGCCCCAGCATTTT,CASRPSEQGYSNQPQHF
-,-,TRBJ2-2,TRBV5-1,TGCGCCAGCAGCTTGGACAGTATGAACACCGGGGAGCTGTTTTTT,CASSLDSMNTGELFF